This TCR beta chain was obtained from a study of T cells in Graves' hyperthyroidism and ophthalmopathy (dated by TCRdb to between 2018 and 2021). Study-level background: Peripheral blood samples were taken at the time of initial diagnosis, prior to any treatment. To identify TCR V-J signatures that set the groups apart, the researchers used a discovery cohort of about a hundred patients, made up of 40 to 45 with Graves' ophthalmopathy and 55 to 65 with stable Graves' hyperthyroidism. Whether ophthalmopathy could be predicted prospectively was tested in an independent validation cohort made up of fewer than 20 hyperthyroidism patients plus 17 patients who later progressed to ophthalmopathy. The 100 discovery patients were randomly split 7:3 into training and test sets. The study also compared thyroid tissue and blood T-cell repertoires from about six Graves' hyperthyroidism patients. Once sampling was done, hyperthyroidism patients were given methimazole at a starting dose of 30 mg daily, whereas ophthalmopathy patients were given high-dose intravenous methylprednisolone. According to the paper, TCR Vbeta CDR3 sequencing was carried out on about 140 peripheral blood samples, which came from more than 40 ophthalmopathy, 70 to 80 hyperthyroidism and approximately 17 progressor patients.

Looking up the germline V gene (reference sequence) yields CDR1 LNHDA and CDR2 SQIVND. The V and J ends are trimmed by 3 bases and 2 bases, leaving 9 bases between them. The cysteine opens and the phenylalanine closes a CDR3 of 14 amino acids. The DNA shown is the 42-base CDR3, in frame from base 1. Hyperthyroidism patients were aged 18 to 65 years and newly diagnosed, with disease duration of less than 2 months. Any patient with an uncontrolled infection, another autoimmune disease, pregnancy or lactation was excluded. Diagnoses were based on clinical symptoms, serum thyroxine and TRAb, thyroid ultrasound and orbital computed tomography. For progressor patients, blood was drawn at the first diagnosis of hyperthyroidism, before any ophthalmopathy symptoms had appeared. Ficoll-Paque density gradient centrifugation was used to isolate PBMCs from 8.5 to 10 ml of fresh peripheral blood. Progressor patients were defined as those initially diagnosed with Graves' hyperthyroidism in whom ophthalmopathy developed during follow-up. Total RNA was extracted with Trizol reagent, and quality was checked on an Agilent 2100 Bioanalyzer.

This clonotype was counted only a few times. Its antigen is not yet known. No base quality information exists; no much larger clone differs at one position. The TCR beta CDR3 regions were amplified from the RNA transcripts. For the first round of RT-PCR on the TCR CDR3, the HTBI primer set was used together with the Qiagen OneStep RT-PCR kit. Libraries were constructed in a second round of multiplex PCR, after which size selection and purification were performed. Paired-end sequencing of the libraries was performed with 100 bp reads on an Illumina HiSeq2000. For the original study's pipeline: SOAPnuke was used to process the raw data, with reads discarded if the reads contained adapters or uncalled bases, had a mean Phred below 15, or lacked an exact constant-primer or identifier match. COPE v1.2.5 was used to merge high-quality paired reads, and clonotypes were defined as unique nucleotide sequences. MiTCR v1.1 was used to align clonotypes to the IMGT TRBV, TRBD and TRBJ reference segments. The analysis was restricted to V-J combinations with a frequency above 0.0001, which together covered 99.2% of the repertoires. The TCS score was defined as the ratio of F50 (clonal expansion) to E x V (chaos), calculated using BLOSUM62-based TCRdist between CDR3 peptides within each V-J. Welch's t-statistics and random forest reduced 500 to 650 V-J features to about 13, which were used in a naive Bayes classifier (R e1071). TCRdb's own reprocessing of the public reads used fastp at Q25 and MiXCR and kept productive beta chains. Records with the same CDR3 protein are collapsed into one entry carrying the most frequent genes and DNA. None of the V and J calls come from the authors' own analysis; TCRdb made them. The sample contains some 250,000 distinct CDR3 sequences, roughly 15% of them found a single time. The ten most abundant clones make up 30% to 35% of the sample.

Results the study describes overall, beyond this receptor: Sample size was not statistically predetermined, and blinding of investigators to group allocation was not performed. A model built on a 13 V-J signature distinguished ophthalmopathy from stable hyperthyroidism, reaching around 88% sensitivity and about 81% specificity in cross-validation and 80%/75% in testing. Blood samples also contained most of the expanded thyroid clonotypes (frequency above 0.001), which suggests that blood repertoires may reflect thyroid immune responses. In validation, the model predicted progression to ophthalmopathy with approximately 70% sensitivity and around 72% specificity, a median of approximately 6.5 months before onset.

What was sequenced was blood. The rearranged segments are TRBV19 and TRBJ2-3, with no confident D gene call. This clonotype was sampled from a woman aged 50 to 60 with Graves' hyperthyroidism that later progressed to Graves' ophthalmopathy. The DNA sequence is TGTGCCAGTAGTATCCCGCGATTCACAGATACGCAGTATTTT. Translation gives CASSIPRFTDTQYF. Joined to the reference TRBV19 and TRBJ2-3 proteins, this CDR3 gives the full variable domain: DGGITQSPKYLFRKEGQNVTLSCEQNLNHDAMYWYRQDPGQGLRLIYYSQIVNDFQKGDIAEGYSVSREKKESFPLTVTSAQKNPTAFYLCASSIPRFTDTQYFGPGTRLTVL.